Shown below are 18 T cell receptor gamma chains from a single sample sequenced in a study of gamma-delta T cells after stem cell transplantation. TCRdb re-called the RT-PCR reads via CATT. The sample contains 1,500 to 2,000 gamma-chain clones, around 3.3% of which appear only once. Sequencing was carried out using gamma-delta T cells. The receptors stem from a human donor. It is not recorded whose cells these are; they may come from a transplant donor.

By share, this clone counts as medium-sized. The rearrangement uses TRGV4 and TRGJP1. Losses at the gene ends were 1 base for V and 7 bases for J; bases not matched to a gene: 6. The CDR3 consists of 14 residues. Germline CDR1 reads EGSTGY; CDR2 reads YDSYTSSV. CDR3 coding DNA: TGTGCCACCTGGGATGGACAAGGTGGTTGGTTCAAGATATTT. Translation: CATWDGQGGWFKIF.

By share of the sample, this clone is medium-sized. The same CDR3 is also encoded by other DNA sequences in this sample. The rearrangement links TRGV3 to TRGJ1 or TRGJ2. The J segment lost 6 bases and the V segment lost 0 bases, leaving 8 bases of the junction unmatched. The CDR3 has 14 amino acids. Germline CDR1 is VTNTFY and CDR2 is YDVSTARD (reference sequence). The chain's CDR3 is CATWDRPPGYKKLF. The CDR3 DNA is TGTGCCACCTGGGACAGGCCCCCCGGTTATAAGAAACTCTTT.

This clone is categorized as medium-sized (0.01 to 0.1%). The rearrangement links TRGV4 to TRGJ1 or TRGJ2. The length of the CDR3 is 16 residues. Germline V gene lookup returns CDR1 EGSTGY and CDR2 YDSYTSSV. J gave up 0 bases and V 2 bases, and 10 bases lay outside the gene matches. The CDR3 loop reads CATWDDDSANYYKKLF. In nucleotides, the CDR3 is TGTGCCACCTGGGATGACGACTCCGCGAATTATTATAAGAAACTCTTT.

By sample share, this clone is large. Within the sample, other DNA sequences also encode this same CDR3. This chain links TRGV3 with TRGJP2. Trimming cost V 3 bases and J 5 bases; bases outside gene matches: 9. This CDR3 contains 15 residues. Germline assignment: CDR1 VTNTFY and CDR2 YDVSTARD (reference sequence). CDR3 protein: CATWDAHVSDWIKTF. CDR3 DNA: TGTGCCACCTGGGACGCTCACGTCAGTGATTGGATCAAGACGTTT.

This clone appeared a few times. TCRdb's listed protein matches a much larger clone and diverges from this DNA's translation at residue 3, likely through a read error; the protein shown comes from the DNA. CDR3 DNA: TGTGCCGCCTGGGACGGTGAGGAAAATTATTATAAGAAACTCTTT. As protein: CAAWDGEENYYKKLF. The chain carries TRGV2 and TRGJ1 or TRGJ2. The germline CDR1 and CDR2 sequences are EGSNGY and YDSYNSKV. There are 15 residues in the CDR3.

This clone was detected only a few times. With a far larger clone one base away, a read error is the likely cause. The CDR3 nucleotides are TGTGCCACCTGGGAACGGTACAAGAAACTCTTT. Amino acids: CATWERYKKLF. This sequence joins TRGV2 and TRGJ1 or TRGJ2. The CDR3 length is 11 residues. In germline, CDR1 is EGSNGY, CDR2 YDSYNSKV. Unmatched junction bases numbered 7, after V lost 4 bases and J lost 10 bases.

This clone was counted between two and nine times. This is likely an artifact of a read error, given a far larger clone one base away. Other DNA sequences from this sample encode an identical CDR3 as well. V usage is TRGV2 and J usage is TRGJ1 or TRGJ2. The germline V gene encodes CDR1 EGSNGY and CDR2 YDSYNSKV. This CDR3 contains 11 residues. CDR3 DNA sequence: TGTGCCACCTGGGAACGGTATAAGAAGCTCTTT. Translated: CATWERYKKLF.

By proportion, this clone is medium-sized (0.01 to 0.1%). The same CDR3 also results from other DNA sequences found in this sample. This rearrangement joins TRGV9 to TRGJP. Per germline, CDR1 GITISATS and CDR2 ISYDGTV (reference sequence). The CDR3 is made up of 17 amino acids. V dropped 0 bases and J dropped 3; count of bases not matched to a gene: 2. In DNA, the CDR3 is TGTGCCTTGTGGGAGGTGGAGCAAGAGTTGGGCAAAAAAATCAAGGTATTT. Protein sequence: CALWEVEQELGKKIKVF.

This clone was recorded a few times. This may come from a read error, since a much larger clone is one base off. The V call is TRGV5, the J call TRGJ1 or TRGJ2. Germline V CDR1 and CDR2: VINAFY, YDVSNSKD. The CDR3 runs to 14 residues. CDR3 loop: CAAWDRQPFYKKLF. The CDR3 DNA reads TGTGCCGCCTGGGACAGGCAACCCTTTTATAAGAAACTCTTT.

Within the sample, this clone is large (0.1 to 1%). Other DNA sequences in this specimen translate into the identical CDR3. The CDR3 DNA follows: TGTGCCTTGTGGGACCCCCTGGAGTTGGGCAAAAAAATCAAGGTATTT. Translation gives CALWDPLELGKKIKVF. The chain is built from TRGV9 and TRGJP. CDR1 GITISATS and CDR2 ISYDGTV come from the germline V gene (reference sequence). The CDR3 sequence is 16 residues long. V was pared by 4 bases and J by 7 bases, with 7 bases of the junction left unmatched.

In the case of this clone: Given a much more abundant clone one base away, this may be a read error. The J gene is TRGJP, the V gene TRGV9. The CDR3 runs to 20 residues. Germline CDR1 reads GITISATS; CDR2 reads ISYDGTV (reference sequence). The CDR3 loop reads CALWDPFTAKGWLGKKIEVF. In nucleotides, the CDR3 is TGTGCCTTGTGGGACCCCTTCACGGCAAAAGGTTGGTTGGGCAAAAAAATCGAGGTATTT.

As concerns this clone: A much larger clone lies a single base off, so this may be a read error. This sample also contains other DNA sequences that code for the same CDR3. V and J are TRGV9 and TRGJP. V lost 2 bases and J lost 7; bases outside the gene matches: 2. The CDR3 length is 15 residues. The germline gives CDR1 GITISATS, CDR2 ISYDGTV (reference sequence). CDR3 nucleotides: TGTGCCTTGTGGGAGGCGGAGTTGGGCAAAAAAATCAAGGTATTT. Translated, it gives CALWEAELGKKIKVF.

By share, this clone ranks as large. In the same sample, other DNA sequences code for this CDR3. The genes are TRGV8 and TRGJP2. Germline V gene lookup returns CDR1 VENAVY and CDR2 YDSYNSRV. This CDR3 has 14 residues. Trimming cost V 2 bases and J 4 bases; bases outside gene matches: 4. The CDR3 nucleotides read TGTGCCACCTGGGATATTAATAGTGATTGGATCAAGACGTTT. Protein sequence: CATWDINSDWIKTF.

This clone qualifies as medium-sized. This chain uses TRGV9 with TRGJP. Germline trimming cut 3 bases from V and 6 bases from J; bases unmatched to any gene: 11. The germline V gene has CDR1 GITISATS and CDR2 ISYDGTV (reference sequence). The CDR3 loop spans 18 amino acids. The CDR3 loop reads CALWESSLGELGKKIKVF. For the CDR3, the DNA is TGTGCCTTGTGGGAGAGTAGTTTGGGAGAGTTGGGCAAAAAAATCAAGGTATTT.

Within the sample, this clone is medium-sized. The V and J genes are TRGV9 and TRGJP. The length of the CDR3 is 16 residues. In germline, CDR1 is GITISATS, CDR2 ISYDGTV (reference sequence). V dropped 5 bases and J dropped 3; count of bases not matched to a gene: 4. The CDR3 protein is CALWALQELGKKIKVF. The CDR3 bases are TGTGCCTTGTGGGCCTTGCAAGAGTTGGGCAAAAAAATCAAGGTATTT.

There are a few counts of this clone. This chain connects TRGV9 to TRGJ1 or TRGJ2. This CDR3 is built from 12 residues. V was clipped by 5 bases and J by 7 bases; unmatched bases: 8. In germline, CDR1 is GITISATS, CDR2 ISYDGTV (reference sequence). The CDR3 DNA is TGTGCCTTGTGGGTGAAGAACTATAAGAAACTCTTT. Translation gives CALWVKNYKKLF.

This clone is labeled medium-sized. The V call is TRGV2, the J call TRGJ1 or TRGJ2. This CDR3 is built from 11 residues. Germline CDR1 EGSNGY, CDR2 YDSYNSKV. V trimming: 1 base; J trimming: 6 bases; junction bases outside the gene matches: 0. The CDR3 sequence: CATWDGYKKLF. The CDR3 DNA follows: TGTGCCACCTGGGACGGTTATAAGAAACTCTTT.

This clone is medium-sized in the sample. Other DNA sequences in this sample translate to the same CDR3. CDR3 loop: CALWDPQELGKKIKVF. The CDR3 bases are TGTGCCTTGTGGGACCCTCAAGAGTTGGGCAAAAAAATCAAGGTATTT. V gene TRGV9 combines with J gene TRGJP. The CDR3 consists of 16 residues. CDR1 is GITISATS, CDR2 ISYDGTV, per germline (reference sequence). The trim removed 4 bases at V and 4 bases at J, leaving 4 bases unmatched.